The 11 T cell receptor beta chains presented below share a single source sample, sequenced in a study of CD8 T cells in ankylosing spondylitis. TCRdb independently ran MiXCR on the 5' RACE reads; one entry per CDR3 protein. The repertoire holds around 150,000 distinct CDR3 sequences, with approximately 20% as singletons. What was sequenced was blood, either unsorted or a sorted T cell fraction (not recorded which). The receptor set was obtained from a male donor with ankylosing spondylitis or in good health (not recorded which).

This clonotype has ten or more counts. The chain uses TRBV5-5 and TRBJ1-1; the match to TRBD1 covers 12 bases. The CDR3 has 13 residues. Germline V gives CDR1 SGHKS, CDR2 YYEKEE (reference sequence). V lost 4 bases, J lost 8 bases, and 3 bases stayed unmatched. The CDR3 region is CASSLGQGAEAFF. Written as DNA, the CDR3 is TGTGCCAGCAGCCTGGGACAGGGGGCGGAAGCTTTCTTT.

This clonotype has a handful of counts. The CDR3 bases are TGTGCCAGCAGTTTAGGACGGAGGACAGGGAATTCACCCCTCCACTTT. It yields the protein CASSLGRRTGNSPLHF. J is TRBJ1-6 and V is TRBV27; 8 bases align to TRBD1. This CDR3 contains 16 residues. Unmatched junction bases numbered 7, after V lost 2 bases and J lost 7 bases. Germline V gives CDR1 MNHEY, CDR2 SMNVEV (reference sequence).

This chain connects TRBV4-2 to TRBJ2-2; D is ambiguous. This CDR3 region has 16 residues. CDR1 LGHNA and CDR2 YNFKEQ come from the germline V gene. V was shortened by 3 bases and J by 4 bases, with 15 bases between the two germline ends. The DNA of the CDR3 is TGTGCCAGCAGCCATGAGCAGGCCCGAGGCACCGGGGAGCTGTTTTTT. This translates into CASSHEQARGTGELFF.

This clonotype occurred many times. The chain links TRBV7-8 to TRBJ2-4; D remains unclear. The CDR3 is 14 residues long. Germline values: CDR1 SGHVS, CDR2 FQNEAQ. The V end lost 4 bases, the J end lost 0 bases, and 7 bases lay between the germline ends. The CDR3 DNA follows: TGTGCCAGCAGCTCAGAACTAGCCAAAAACATTCAGTACTTC. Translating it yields CASSSELAKNIQYF.

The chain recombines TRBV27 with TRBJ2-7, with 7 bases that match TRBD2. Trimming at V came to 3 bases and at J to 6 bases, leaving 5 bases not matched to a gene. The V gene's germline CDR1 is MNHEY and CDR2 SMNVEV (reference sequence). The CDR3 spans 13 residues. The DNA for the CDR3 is TGTGCCAGCAGTTTTCCGGGGGGTGGCGAGCAGTACTTC. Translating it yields CASSFPGGGEQYF.

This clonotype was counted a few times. This chain's CDR3 is CASSFMGALSGNTIYF. CDR3 coding DNA: TGTGCCAGCAGCTTCATGGGGGCCCTCTCTGGAAACACCATATATTTT. The J gene is TRBJ1-3, the V gene TRBV13; D is possibly TRBD1 (6 bases). The CDR3 is 16 amino acids. The V and J ends lost 3 bases and 0 bases respectively, with 12 bases between them. Germline V lookup: CDR1 PRHDT, CDR2 FYEKMQ (reference sequence). Supplemented by reference TRBV13 and TRBJ1-3, the full variable domain reads AAGVIQSPRHLIKEKRETATLKCYPIPRHDTVYWYQQGPGQDPQFLISFYEKMQSDKGSIPDRFSAQQFSDYHSELNMSSLELGDSALYFCASSFMGALSGNTIYFGEGSWLTVV.

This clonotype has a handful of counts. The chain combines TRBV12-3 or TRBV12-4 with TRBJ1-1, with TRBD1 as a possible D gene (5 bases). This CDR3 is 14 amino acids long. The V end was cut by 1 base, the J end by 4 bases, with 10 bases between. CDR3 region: CASSLEAGTTEAFF. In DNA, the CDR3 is TGTGCCAGCAGTTTAGAGGCAGGGACCACTGAAGCTTTCTTT.

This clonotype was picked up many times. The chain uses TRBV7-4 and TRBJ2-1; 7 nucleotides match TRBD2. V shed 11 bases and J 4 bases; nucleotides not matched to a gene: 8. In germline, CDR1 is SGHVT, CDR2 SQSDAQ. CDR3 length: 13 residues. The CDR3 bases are TGTGCCGGGCCTCTAGCGGTATACAATGAGCAGTTCTTC. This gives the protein CAGPLAVYNEQFF.

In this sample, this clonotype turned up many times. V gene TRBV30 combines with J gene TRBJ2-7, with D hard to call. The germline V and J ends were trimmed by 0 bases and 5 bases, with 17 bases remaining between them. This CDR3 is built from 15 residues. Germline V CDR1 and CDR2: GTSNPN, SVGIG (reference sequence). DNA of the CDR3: TGTGCCTGGAGTGTCGGTACACGATGGGCAAACGAGCAGTACTTC. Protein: CAWSVGTRWANEQYF.

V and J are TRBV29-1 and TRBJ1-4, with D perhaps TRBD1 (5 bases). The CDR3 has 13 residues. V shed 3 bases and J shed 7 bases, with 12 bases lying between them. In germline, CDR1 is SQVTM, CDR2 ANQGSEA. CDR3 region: CSVDLGPGEKLFF. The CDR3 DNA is TGCAGCGTTGACCTGGGGCCTGGTGAAAAACTGTTTTTT.

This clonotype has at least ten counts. Here the CDR3 reads CSARLAGVDEQYF. CDR3 nucleotides: TGCAGTGCTAGACTAGCGGGAGTCGACGAGCAGTACTTC. V and J are TRBV20-1 and TRBJ2-7, with 10 nucleotides matching TRBD2. The CDR3 extends over 13 amino acids. V shed 2 bases and J 5 bases; nucleotides not matched to a gene: 3. In germline, CDR1 is DFQATT, CDR2 SNEGSKA (reference sequence).